The 5 T cell receptor beta chains reported below all come from one sample, sequenced in a study of blood T cells in healthy people across ages. A sample-barcoded 5' primer and a J-beta primer mix were used in a second PCR of about 6 to 11 cycles. Each CDR3 protein is one row after TCRdb ran MiXCR on the 5' RACE reads. The table includes roughly 1.7 million distinct CDR3 sequences, about 31% detected once. The sample consisted of blood. Source of these receptors: a woman aged 25 to 45 in good health.

The chain links TRBV3-1 to TRBJ1-3, with a possible D match to TRBD1 (6 bases). CDR1 is LGHDT, CDR2 YNNKEL, per germline (reference sequence). There are 13 residues in the CDR3. With 5 bases removed from V and 5 bases from J, the gap between germline ends came to 10 bases. This CDR3 is CASSDGQRNTIYF. The CDR3 DNA sequence: TGTGCCAGCAGCGATGGACAGAGAAACACCATATATTTT.

This clonotype occurred a few times. The V call is TRBV15, the J call TRBJ2-6; D is ambiguous. V lost 1 base and J lost 0, with 4 bases in between. This CDR3 is built from 15 residues. CDR1 LNHNV and CDR2 YYDKDF come from the germline V gene (reference sequence). In DNA form, the CDR3 reads TGTGCCACCAGCAGAGTAGTCTCTGGGGCCAACGTCCTGACTTTC. Translation gives CATSRVVSGANVLTF.

V and J are TRBV5-1 and TRBJ1-1; D not resolved. V lost 6 bases and J 4 bases, leaving 13 bases between the germline ends. CDR1 SGHRS and CDR2 YFSETQ come from the germline V gene. There are 13 residues in the CDR3. In DNA form, the CDR3 reads TGCGCCAGCACTGTAGTCCGGGGCACTGAAGCTTTCTTT. Translated: CASTVVRGTEAFF. Full variable domain (outside the CDR3, taken from reference TRBV5-1 and TRBJ1-1): KAGVTQTPRYLIKTRGQQVTLSCSPISGHRSVSWYQQTPGQGLQFLFEYFSETQRNKGNFPGRFSGRQFSNSRSEMNVSTLELGDSALYLCASTVVRGTEAFFGQGTRLTVV.

This clonotype was picked up a small number of times. This rearrangement joins TRBV10-3 to TRBJ2-7; no reliable D call. Germline CDR1 ENHRY, CDR2 SYGVKD. With 6 bases removed from V and 8 bases from J, the gap between germline ends came to 17 bases. This CDR3 is 13 amino acids long. The CDR3: CAIRAPSLAKQYF. The DNA for the CDR3 is TGTGCCATCAGGGCACCGTCCCTCGCGAAGCAGTACTTC.

The V gene is TRBV7-3, the J gene TRBJ2-2; the D gene is possibly TRBD1 (6 bases). Trimming cost V 3 bases and J 0 bases, with 17 bases left between them. Germline CDR1 reads SGHTA; CDR2 reads FQGTGA. This CDR3 is 18 amino acids long. The DNA for the CDR3 is TGTGCCAGCAGCTTCCAAGTTACCGGGACACCGAACACCGGGGAGCTGTTTTTT. Translation gives CASSFQVTGTPNTGELFF.